Each of the 25 T cell receptor beta chains below was sequenced from the same sample in a study of T cells in women clearing cervical HPV infection. Method: immunoSEQ multiplex PCR; TCRdb's copy keeps in-frame clones and lacks some. This table lists roughly 22,000 clones. What was sequenced was blood buffy coat. The receptors shown here come from a woman between 18 and 75 years old with a cervical HPV16 infection that either progressed to CIN3+ or cleared (not recorded which).

A remark on this clone: Read sequence stops 3 residues before the CDR3 end, and the germline J gene provides the missing end. The V call is TRBV5-1, the J call TRBJ2-1, with TRBD2 identical over 7 bases. Germline CDR1 SGHRS, CDR2 YFSETQ. V gave up 1 base and J gave up 7 bases; unmatched junction bases: 8. This CDR3 contains 15 residues. CDR3 bases read: TGCGCCAGCAGCTTGTCGGCAGGGCGGGGGAATGAG. Translated: CASSLSAGRGNE. The entire CDR3 sequence reads CASSLSAGRGNEQFF.

In the case of this clone: The read ends 3 residues shy of where the CDR3 ends; the end is completed using the germline J gene. This rearrangement joins TRBV11-2 to TRBJ1-2, with TRBD1 as a possible D gene (5 bases). V lost 2 bases to trimming and J lost 5 bases, with 9 bases between them. The germline CDR1 and CDR2 sequences are SGHAT and FQNNGV. This CDR3 spans 13 amino acids. CDR3 amino acids: CASSLRGLYGYTF. The covered CDR3 bases are TGTGCCAGCAGCTTAAGGGGATTGTATGGC.

The CDR3: CASSDRGGSYNEQFF. Partial CDR3 DNA: TGTGCCAGTAGTGACAGGGGGGGCTCCTACAATGAG. The chain has TRBV19 and TRBJ2-1, with 9 nucleotides matching TRBD1. The missing CDR3 end, 3 residues past where the read stops, is filled in from the germline J gene. CDR3 size: 15 residues. J lost 0 bases, V lost 5 bases, and 2 bases had no gene match. CDR1 and CDR2 from the germline V gene are LNHDA and SQIVND (reference sequence).

Notes on this clone: The read halts 3 residues ahead of the CDR3 end, with the missing end drawn from the germline J gene. The chain recombines TRBV10-1 with TRBJ2-5; possibly TRBD1 or TRBD2 for D (5 bases each). Between the trimmed V and J ends, which lost 2 bases and 7 bases, there was a span of 11 bases. The germline CDR1 and CDR2 sequences are WNHNN and SYGVQD (reference sequence). The CDR3 is 13 residues long. The CDR3 protein is CASSEDRGATQYF. The part of the CDR3 DNA that was read is TGCGCCAGCAGTGAGGACAGAGGGGCGACC.

Frequency places this clone as medium-sized. The observed sequence ends 3 residues before the CDR3 terminus, with the missing tail filled in from the germline J gene. This chain uses TRBV18 with TRBJ2-1; weak D call: TRBD1 (6 bases). The CDR3 sequence is 14 residues long. In germline, CDR1 is KGHSH, CDR2 LQKENI. Trimming cost V 3 bases and J 6 bases, with 12 bases left between them. CDR3 DNA, as far as it was read: TGTGCCAGCTCACCCAACAGGGTTGGCAATGAG. Translation gives CASSPNRVGNE. Given in full, the CDR3 is CASSPNRVGNEQFF.

Comment on this clone: From the germline J gene comes the end of the CDR3, since the read stops 3 residues before it. The chain recombines TRBV19 with TRBJ2-4; possibly TRBD1 for D (5 bases). Germline V lookup: CDR1 LNHDA, CDR2 SQIVND (reference sequence). V dropped 3 bases and J dropped 1 base, with 13 bases sitting between them. CDR3 length equals 16 residues. CDR3 DNA (partial): TGTGCCAGTAGTATTAAGGGCAGGGCGGCCAAAAACATT. Translation gives CASSIKGRAAKNI. The full-length CDR3 reads as CASSIKGRAAKNIQYF.

As regards this clone: From the germline J gene comes the end of the CDR3, since the read stops 3 residues before it. This chain connects TRBV20-1 to TRBJ2-5, with D possibly TRBD2 on 5 matching bases. The CDR3 length is 12 residues. V was pared by 5 bases and J by 1 base, with 8 bases between. From germline, CDR1 is DFQATT and CDR2 SNEGSKA (reference sequence). The CDR3 loop is CSAGRGQETQYF. The sequenced CDR3 bases are TGCAGTGCTGGACGGGGCCAAGAGACC.

A remark on this clone: The read is 3 residues too short to cover the CDR3 end, so that end is filled in from the germline J gene. The chain uses TRBV20-1 and TRBJ2-5, with TRBD1 matching over 9 bases. The CDR3 runs 15 residues. CDR1 and CDR2 from the germline V gene are DFQATT and SNEGSKA (reference sequence). Trimming at V came to 6 bases and at J to 5 bases, leaving 13 bases not matched to a gene. CDR3 loop: CSASPNTGGKETQYF. The sequenced part of the CDR3 DNA is TGCAGTGCCAGCCCCAATACAGGGGGCAAGGAGACC.

Note on this clone: The read terminates 3 residues ahead of where the CDR3 ends, so the germline J gene completes it. V is TRBV5-1 and J is TRBJ2-1; D might be TRBD2 (6 bases). Germline CDR1 SGHRS, CDR2 YFSETQ. The length of the CDR3 is 17 residues. The V end was cut by 4 bases, the J end by 0 bases, with 17 bases between. The CDR3: CASSDQRGISSYNEQFF. CDR3 bases read: TGCGCCAGCAGCGACCAACGGGGGATAAGCTCCTACAATGAG. Drawing the rest from reference TRBV5-1 and TRBJ2-1, the complete variable domain is KAGVTQTPRYLIKTRGQQVTLSCSPISGHRSVSWYQQTPGQGLQFLFEYFSETQRNKGNFPGRFSGRQFSNSRSEMNVSTLELGDSALYLCASSDQRGISSYNEQFFGPGTRLTVL.

A remark on this clone: The sequence runs out 3 residues before the end of the CDR3; the remainder is reconstructed from the germline J gene. The chain has TRBV20-1 and TRBJ2-7; 9 nucleotides align to TRBD2. Trimming at V came to 3 bases and at J to 1 base, leaving 10 bases not matched to a gene. Germline CDR1 is DFQATT and CDR2 is SNEGSKA (reference sequence). The CDR3 consists of 16 residues. Partial CDR3 DNA: TGCAGTGCTAGGTACCTTAGCGGGAGACTTTCCTACGAG. Its protein product is CSARYLSGRLSYE. The complete CDR3 protein is CSARYLSGRLSYEQYF.

Turning to this clone: Coverage ceases 3 residues before the CDR3 finishes, and the germline J gene fills in the end. The chain recombines TRBV30 with TRBJ1-5, with 9 nucleotides matching TRBD1. The CDR3 runs to 14 residues. The V segment lost 2 bases and the J segment 6 bases; nucleotides outside the gene matches: 5. CDR1 and CDR2 (germline): GTSNPN, SVGIG (reference sequence). This CDR3 is CAWSPGQGSQPQHF. The sequenced part of the CDR3 DNA is TGTGCCTGGAGTCCGGGACAGGGTAGTCAGCCC.

Remarks on this clone: The sequence runs out 3 residues before the end of the CDR3; the remainder is reconstructed from the germline J gene. J is TRBJ2-7 and V is TRBV2, with D unclear. The germline V and J ends were trimmed by 7 bases and 0 bases, with 10 bases remaining between them. The CDR3 consists of 13 residues. Germline CDR1 SNHLY, CDR2 FYNNEI. The sequenced CDR3 bases are TGTGCCAGCAAGACTGAGAGCTCCTACGAG. It translates to CASKTESSYE. The whole CDR3 region reads CASKTESSYEQYF.

To note about this clone: From the germline J gene comes the end of the CDR3, since the read stops 3 residues before it. The V call is TRBV6-2 or TRBV6-3, the J call TRBJ2-7; D unclear. V was pared by 3 bases and J by 6 bases, with 6 bases between. The CDR3 covers 11 residues. Per the germline V gene, CDR1 is MNHEY and CDR2 is SVGEGT. The sequenced CDR3 bases are TGTGCCAGCAGTTATGCCGGCGAG. This sequence encodes CASSYAGE. The whole CDR3 region reads CASSYAGEQYF.

About this clone itself: The sequenced fragment ends 3 residues before the CDR3 boundary, so the rest is inferred from the germline J gene. The chain is built from TRBV7-2 and TRBJ1-1; D might be TRBD1 (5 bases). This CDR3 is 14 amino acids long. The germline V gene encodes CDR1 SGHTA and CDR2 FQGNSA. The germline V and J ends were trimmed by 6 bases and 4 bases, with 15 bases remaining between them. The sequenced part of the CDR3 DNA is TGTGCCAGCAGTAGGGGAGGGCGGTCCACTGAA. Translation: CASSRGGRSTE. The CDR3, in full, reads CASSRGGRSTEAFF.

Comments on this clone: Read sequence stops 3 residues before the CDR3 end, and the germline J gene provides the missing end. The rearrangement joins TRBV5-1 to TRBJ1-2; TRBD1 might be the D (5 bases). This CDR3 is built from 13 residues. Germline CDR1 reads SGHRS; CDR2 reads YFSETQ. V lost 3 bases and J 6 bases, leaving 12 bases between the germline ends. CDR3 bases read: TGCGCCAGCAGCTCGGCGACAGATGATGGC. Protein: CASSSATDDG. The whole CDR3 sequence is CASSSATDDGYTF.

Regarding this clone: The CDR3 end falls 3 residues outside the read, so it is completed with the germline J gene. V gene TRBV11-2 combines with J gene TRBJ2-1; 7 bases map to TRBD2. CDR3 length equals 15 residues. The germline V gene encodes CDR1 SGHAT and CDR2 FQNNGV. J was trimmed by 2 bases and V by 8 bases; bases with no gene match: 9. The CDR3 sequence: CASAPLAGAYNEQFF. The sequenced part of the CDR3 DNA is TGTGCCAGCGCCCCTCTGGCGGGAGCCTACAATGAG. Using reference TRBV11-2 and TRBJ2-1 for the parts outside the CDR3, the full variable domain is EAGVAQSPRYKIIEKRQSVAFWCNPISGHATLYWYQQILGQGPKLLIQFQNNGVVDDSQLPKDRFSAERLKGVDSTLKIQPAKLEDSAVYLCASAPLAGAYNEQFFGPGTRLTVL.

With regard to this clone: The read finishes 3 residues shy of the CDR3 end, and the germline J gene is used to complete it. The chain is built from TRBV2 and TRBJ2-1; 10 bases agree with TRBD2. This CDR3 has 15 residues. Germline CDR1 and CDR2: SNHLY and FYNNEI. Trimming at V came to 2 bases and at J to 7 bases, leaving 5 bases not matched to a gene. Partial CDR3 DNA: TGTGCCAGCAGTGAAATAGCGGGGGGTAGGAATGAG. This encodes CASSEIAGGRNE. The CDR3 as a whole reads CASSEIAGGRNEQFF. Supplemented by reference TRBV2 and TRBJ2-1, the full variable domain reads EPEVTQTPSHQVTQMGQEVILRCVPISNHLYFYWYRQILGQKVEFLVSFYNNEISEKSEIFDDQFSVERPDGSNFTLKIRSTKLEDSAMYFCASSEIAGGRNEQFFGPGTRLTVL.

Comments on this clone: The read ends 3 residues early relative to the CDR3; the germline J gene fills the gap. This chain uses TRBV12-3 or TRBV12-4 with TRBJ2-4; 7 nucleotides match TRBD1. The J segment lost 0 bases and the V segment lost 9 bases, leaving 8 bases of the junction unmatched. The CDR3 runs 15 residues. Incomplete CDR3 DNA: TGTGCCAGTACGACAGGGCCCTTAGCCAAAAACATT. This gives the protein CASTTGPLAKNI. From start to end, the CDR3 is CASTTGPLAKNIQYF.

As to this clone: The sequenced fragment ends 3 residues before the CDR3 boundary, so the rest is inferred from the germline J gene. This rearrangement joins TRBV7-6 to TRBJ2-7, with D perhaps matching TRBD2 (6 bases). The CDR3 has 17 amino acids. With 1 base removed from V and 0 bases from J, the gap between germline ends came to 16 bases. Germline CDR1 reads SGHVS; CDR2 reads FNYEAQ. The CDR3 is CASSLVAASAYSYEQYF. CDR3 DNA, as far as it was read: TGTGCCAGCAGCTTAGTGGCTGCTAGCGCCTACTCCTACGAG.

As for this clone: Sequencing ends 3 residues short of the CDR3 end; the germline J gene provides the rest. The chain employs TRBV20-1 and TRBJ2-1; unclear D gene. Germline-derived CDR1 and CDR2 are DFQATT and SNEGSKA (reference sequence). V lost 3 bases and J 1 base, leaving 7 bases between the germline ends. The CDR3 sequence is 13 residues long. CDR3 protein: CSASGGSYNEQFF. The CDR3 bases that were read are TGCAGTGCTAGCGGCGGTTCCTACAATGAG.

This CDR3 reads CASRDRLDNSPLHF. The sequenced CDR3 bases are TGTGCCAGCAGAGACAGGCTCGATAATTCACCC. The V call is TRBV28, the J call TRBJ1-6; tentatively, D is TRBD1 (6 bases). Sequencing ends 3 residues short of the CDR3 end; the germline J gene provides the rest. The V gene lost 6 bases and the J gene lost 5 bases, with 11 bases spanning the gap. Germline values: CDR1 MDHEN, CDR2 SYDVKM. This CDR3 has 14 amino acids.

Turning to this clone: The read finishes 3 residues shy of the CDR3 end, and the germline J gene is used to complete it. J is TRBJ1-3 and V is TRBV5-4; TRBD1 might be the D (6 bases). With 2 bases removed from V and 3 bases from J, the gap between germline ends came to 12 bases. CDR3 length equals 15 residues. The germline gives CDR1 SGHNT, CDR2 YYREEE (reference sequence). The covered CDR3 bases are TGTGCCAGCAGCTTAGGGGGAACTGGTGGAAACACC. This codes for CASSLGGTGGNT. The whole CDR3 sequence reads CASSLGGTGGNTIYF.

Note on this clone: The CDR3 extends 3 residues past the end of the read, so its final part is completed from the germline J gene. V usage is TRBV2 and J usage is TRBJ2-3, with TRBD2 identical over 12 bases. V shed 5 bases, J shed 1 base, and the junction held 10 bases outside the gene matches. There are 18 residues in the CDR3. Germline V gene sequence: CDR1 SNHLY, CDR2 FYNNEI. CDR3 residues: CASSHRLAGAAGTDTQYF. Partial CDR3 DNA: TGTGCCAGCAGTCATAGACTAGCGGGAGCCGCCGGCACAGATACG.

About this clone itself: The read falls 3 residues short of the CDR3 end, and the missing part is taken from the germline J gene. The chain combines TRBV28 with TRBJ1-2; no clear D gene. This CDR3 is built from 14 residues. The germline V gene has CDR1 MDHEN and CDR2 SYDVKM. The sequenced part of the CDR3 DNA is TGTGCCAGCAGTCCGCGGGGAGGTACCATCGGC. Encoded protein: CASSPRGGTIG. The complete CDR3 protein is CASSPRGGTIGYTF.

Concerning this clone: The read terminates 3 residues ahead of where the CDR3 ends, so the germline J gene completes it. V and J are TRBV28 and TRBJ1-2; 7 nucleotides match TRBD1. Germline V CDR1 and CDR2: MDHEN, SYDVKM. The CDR3 is made up of 13 amino acids. The trim removed 6 bases at V and 4 bases at J, leaving 5 bases unmatched. The sequenced part of the CDR3 DNA is TGTGCCAGCAGCTTGGGACAGCGCTATGGC. Its translation is CASSLGQRYG. From start to end, the CDR3 is CASSLGQRYGYTF.